The present TCR beta chain was sequenced within a study of blood T cell repertoires in COVID-19. Study-level information: Whether acute or convalescent, the COVID-19 samples came from the United States, Italy and Spain. Sources were T cells, B-cell-depleted T cells, or PBMCs; the material itself was cDNA or gDNA.

Original processing notes: Reference gene primer amplification yielded estimated nucleated cell counts. Generated by immunoSEQ multiplex PCR, the TCRdb table keeps only in-frame clones and is missing some. The V and J calls and the clone size are those of that table, but D and trimming were determined from the DNA. The data show approximately 340,000 clones, about 83% seen once. CDR1 and CDR2 from the germline V gene are SGHRS and YFSETQ. V lost 5 bases to trimming and J lost 7 bases, with 19 bases between them. The CDR3 is 14 amino acids. This TCR was recovered from a young man with active or convalescent COVID-19. The chain combines TRBV5-1 with TRBJ2-7; weak D call: TRBD2 (6 bases). Sample: peripheral blood. This chain's CDR3 is CASRADSLGGEQYF. For the CDR3, the DNA is TGCGCCAGCAGAGCCGACTCACTCGGGGGTGAGCAGTACTTC. Looking up the rest from reference TRBV5-1 and TRBJ2-7 gives the full variable domain: KAGVTQTPRYLIKTRGQQVTLSCSPISGHRSVSWYQQTPGQGLQFLFEYFSETQRNKGNFPGRFSGRQFSNSRSEMNVSTLELGDSALYLCASRADSLGGEQYFGPGTRLTVT.